This T cell receptor beta chain was recovered during a study of shared T cell receptors in the human thymus. The sample holds one count of this clone. Produced via immunoSEQ multiplex PCR; TCRdb's table is partial and in-frame only. Among more than 550,000 clones, approximately 83% were seen once, and the ten largest hold under 0.012%. Germline CDR1 and CDR2: MNHEY and SMNVEV (reference sequence). V was pared by 7 bases and J by 1 base, with 12 bases between. The CDR3 is 14 residues long. Separately, the same data were catalogued under a study of human thymus T cells. Turning to that study: Resections obtained during corrective heart surgery supplied the thymus tissue. Related research described thymic repertoires that were highly overlapping among unrelated individuals.

Sequencing was done on a sample of thymocytes. The source of this sequence is a girl in the first two years of life with a congenital heart defect. The V gene is TRBV27, the J gene TRBJ2-3, with D possibly TRBD2 on 5 matching bases. This CDR3 reads CASKYSGRTDTQYF. In DNA form, the CDR3 reads TGTGCCAGCAAGTACAGCGGACGCACAGATACGCAGTATTTT.